Each of the 5 T cell receptor beta chains below was sequenced from the same sample in a study of blood T cell repertoires in COVID-19. The data were produced by immunoSEQ multiplex PCR, yet TCRdb's version contains in-frame clones alone and is incomplete. The sample has roughly 160,000 clones; around 86% are singletons. The material sequenced was peripheral blood. The receptors were sampled from a man in his sixties with acute or convalescent COVID-19.

The chain carries TRBV28 and TRBJ2-7; possible D gene TRBD1, 5 bases. This CDR3 is 14 amino acids long. The V end lost 6 bases, the J end lost 2 bases, and 14 bases lay between the germline ends. Germline CDR1 is MDHEN and CDR2 is SYDVKM. CDR3 loop: CASSRSQAPYEQYF. CDR3 DNA sequence: TGTGCCAGCAGCAGGTCACAGGCTCCCTACGAGCAGTACTTC.

The chain employs TRBV3-1 (or the pseudogene TRBV3-2) and TRBJ1-1; 12 nucleotides line up with TRBD1. J lost 11 bases, V lost 5 bases, and 12 bases had no gene match. The CDR3 spans 15 residues. CDR1 LGHDT and CDR2 YNNKEL come from the germline V gene (reference sequence). As DNA, the CDR3 is TGTGCCAGCAGCTCCCAGCGGGACAGGGGGCTTGACGCTTTCTTT. Translating gives CASSSQRDRGLDAFF.

This clone was detected only a few times. This chain links TRBV3-1 (or the pseudogene TRBV3-2) with TRBJ2-3; D is ambiguous. Germline V CDR1 and CDR2: LGHDT, YNNKEL (reference sequence). The germline V and J ends were trimmed by 4 bases and 2 bases, with 16 bases remaining between them. This CDR3 has 16 amino acids. The CDR3 bases are TGTGCCAGCAGCCCTGGGTGGCAGGTCAACACAGATACGCAGTATTTT. Protein product: CASSPGWQVNTDTQYF.

CDR3 region: CAISEPEESRGPTERNTGELFF. CDR3 nucleotides: TGTGCCATCAGTGAGCCGGAGGAGAGCAGGGGGCCAACAGAAAGGAACACCGGGGAGCTGTTTTTT. This sequence joins TRBV10-3 and TRBJ2-2; 8 positions agree with TRBD1. Germline CDR1 reads ENHRY; CDR2 reads SYGVKD. The CDR3 contains 22 residues. The V gene end was trimmed by 2 bases and the J gene end by 1 base; junction bases not matched to a gene: 21.

V usage is TRBV7-9 and J usage is TRBJ2-3; D unclear. Germline CDR1 reads SEHNR; CDR2 reads FQNEAQ (reference sequence). This CDR3 is 14 amino acids long. Between the trimmed V and J ends, which lost 1 base and 3 bases, there was a span of 8 bases. The CDR3 sequence: CASSLDRWTDTQYF. The CDR3 region has the DNA TGTGCCAGCAGCTTAGATCGGTGGACAGATACGCAGTATTTT. The complete variable domain, with remaining parts taken from reference TRBV7-9 and TRBJ2-3, reads DTGVSQNPRHKITKRGQNVTFRCDPISEHNRLYWYRQTLGQGPEFLTYFQNEAQLEKSRLLSDRFSAERPKGSFSTLEIQRTEQGDSAMYLCASSLDRWTDTQYFGPGTRLTVL.